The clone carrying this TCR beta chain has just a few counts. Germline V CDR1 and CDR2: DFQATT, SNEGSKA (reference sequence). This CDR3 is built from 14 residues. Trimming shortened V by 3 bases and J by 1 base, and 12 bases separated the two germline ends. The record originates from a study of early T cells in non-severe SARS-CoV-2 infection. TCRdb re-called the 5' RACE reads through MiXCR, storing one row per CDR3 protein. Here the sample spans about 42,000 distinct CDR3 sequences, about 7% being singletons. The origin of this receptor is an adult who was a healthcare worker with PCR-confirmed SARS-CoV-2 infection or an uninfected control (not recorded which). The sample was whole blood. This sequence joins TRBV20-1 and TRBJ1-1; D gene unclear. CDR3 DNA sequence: TGCAGTGCTAGGGACCCCGCGGGGAACACTGAAGCTTTCTTT. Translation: CSARDPAGNTEAFF.